One and the same sample provided the 26 T cell receptor beta chains below, sequenced in a study of shared clonotypes between healthy human individuals. The method was immunoSEQ multiplex PCR; TCRdb's version includes in-frame clones alone and lacks a portion of them. The sample has roughly 2.5 million clones, around 90% seen once; the top ten hold about 0.13%. The source material was naive CD4+ T cells sorted from blood. Subset of the sample: CD45RA+ positively selected. The receptors were gathered from a man aged 18 to 30 in good health.

V and J are TRBV2 and TRBJ1-2; D gene ambiguous. CDR1 SNHLY and CDR2 FYNNEI come from the germline V gene. V gave up 2 bases and J gave up 8 bases, with 21 bases separating them. The CDR3 length is 16 residues. CDR3: CASSELGRAAPQGYTF. For the CDR3, the DNA is TGTGCCAGCAGTGAACTAGGGCGGGCAGCCCCTCAGGGCTACACCTTC.

This chain joins TRBV6-1 and TRBJ1-6, with a possible D match to TRBD1 (5 bases). Germline CDR1 reads MNHNS; CDR2 reads SASEGT. The length of the CDR3 is 15 residues. The V end was cut by 3 bases, the J end by 7 bases, with 13 bases between. CDR3 protein: CASSELEGWNSPLHF. As DNA, the CDR3 is TGTGCCAGCAGTGAGTTGGAGGGGTGGAATTCACCCCTCCACTTT.

The rearrangement uses TRBV5-1 and TRBJ2-3, with 7 bases aligning to TRBD2. Germline CDR1 SGHRS, CDR2 YFSETQ. This CDR3 has 16 residues. V lost 0 bases and J lost 0; bases outside the gene matches: 4. For the CDR3, the DNA is TGCGCCAGCAGCTTGGAGATCGGGGGGAGCACAGATACGCAGTATTTT. Translation gives CASSLEIGGSTDTQYF. Filled out from reference TRBV5-1 and TRBJ2-3, the complete variable domain reads KAGVTQTPRYLIKTRGQQVTLSCSPISGHRSVSWYQQTPGQGLQFLFEYFSETQRNKGNFPGRFSGRQFSNSRSEMNVSTLELGDSALYLCASSLEIGGSTDTQYFGPGTRLTVL.

The chain couples TRBV19 to TRBJ2-2, with 9 bases fitting TRBD1. With V trimmed by 3 bases and J by 5 bases, 7 bases remained unmatched. This CDR3 has 16 residues. Germline CDR1 reads LNHDA; CDR2 reads SQIVND (reference sequence). The DNA for the CDR3 is TGTGCCAGTAGTATTGGGGACAGGGTCCCGACCGGGGAGCTGTTTTTT. Its protein is CASSIGDRVPTGELFF. The full variable domain, rest sourced from reference TRBV19 and TRBJ2-2, is DGGITQSPKYLFRKEGQNVTLSCEQNLNHDAMYWYRQDPGQGLRLIYYSQIVNDFQKGDIAEGYSVSREKKESFPLTVTSAQKNPTAFYLCASSIGDRVPTGELFFGEGSRLTVL.

This sequence joins TRBV19 and TRBJ2-2, with TRBD1 matching over 9 bases. The CDR3 has 15 residues. V shed 6 bases, J shed 3 bases, and the junction held 5 bases outside the gene matches. CDR1 LNHDA and CDR2 SQIVND come from the germline V gene (reference sequence). CDR3 loop: CASRTGTGYTGELFF. CDR3 nucleotides: TGTGCCAGTAGGACCGGGACAGGGTACACCGGGGAGCTGTTTTTT.

A few counts support this clone. This sequence joins TRBV7-2 and TRBJ1-1; no firm D call. Germline assignment: CDR1 SGHTA and CDR2 FQGNSA. The CDR3 is 12 residues long. V was trimmed by 2 bases and J by 4 bases, leaving 5 bases between them. In nucleotides, the CDR3 is TGTGCCAGCAGCTTATATGGCACTGAAGCTTTCTTT. This codes for CASSLYGTEAFF.

CDR3 DNA: TGTGCCAGCAGTTTAGGGGGACCGACCACCGGGGAGCTGTTTTTT. Translated, it gives CASSLGGPTTGELFF. This chain uses TRBV27 with TRBJ2-2; D is tentatively TRBD1 or TRBD2 (5 bases each). V lost 2 bases and J 4 bases, leaving 11 bases between the germline ends. CDR1 and CDR2 from the germline V gene are MNHEY and SMNVEV (reference sequence). This CDR3 contains 15 residues.

The rearrangement links TRBV5-1 to TRBJ2-7; 7 bases are shared with TRBD1. In germline, CDR1 is SGHRS, CDR2 YFSETQ. The CDR3 loop spans 14 amino acids. V dropped 2 bases and J dropped 3; count of bases not matched to a gene: 5. The CDR3 protein is CASSFRDSYYEQYF. The CDR3 DNA follows: TGCGCCAGCAGCTTTCGGGACAGCTACTACGAGCAGTACTTC.

V and J are TRBV6-5 and TRBJ2-5; possibly TRBD2 for D (6 bases). Germline V gene sequence: CDR1 MNHEY, CDR2 SVGAGI. The CDR3 has 14 residues. The germline V and J ends were trimmed by 2 bases and 7 bases, with 14 bases remaining between them. CDR3 DNA: TGTGCCAGCAGTTACGGGGGGTGGTCGGGGACCCAGTACTTC. It is translated as CASSYGGWSGTQYF.

V gene TRBV2 combines with J gene TRBJ1-1; tentative D call: TRBD1 (6 bases). Trimming shortened V by 9 bases and J by 5 bases, and 13 bases separated the two germline ends. The CDR3 covers 12 residues. Germline CDR1 SNHLY, CDR2 FYNNEI. The CDR3 is CASDTGWTEAFF. The CDR3 DNA is TGTGCCAGTGATACAGGGTGGACTGAAGCTTTCTTT.

The chain combines TRBV7-2 with TRBJ2-3, with D possibly being TRBD2 (6 bases). Germline V gives CDR1 SGHTA, CDR2 FQGNSA. The CDR3 is 15 amino acids. Trimming left V 4 bases short and J 0 bases short, with 11 bases between. The CDR3 loop reads CASSSLGTSTDTQYF. Here the CDR3 DNA reads TGTGCCAGCAGCTCCCTAGGGACTAGCACAGATACGCAGTATTTT.

The chain couples TRBV5-1 to TRBJ2-7; 7 positions agree with TRBD2. Germline V gene lookup returns CDR1 SGHRS and CDR2 YFSETQ. V gave up 2 bases and J gave up 6 bases; unmatched junction bases: 5. The CDR3 is 13 amino acids. CDR3 in DNA: TGCGCCAGCAGCTTCCGGGGGGAAGGCGAGCAGTACTTC. It encodes CASSFRGEGEQYF. The entire variable domain, with the rest obtained from reference TRBV5-1 and TRBJ2-7, is as follows: KAGVTQTPRYLIKTRGQQVTLSCSPISGHRSVSWYQQTPGQGLQFLFEYFSETQRNKGNFPGRFSGRQFSNSRSEMNVSTLELGDSALYLCASSFRGEGEQYFGPGTRLTVT.

The CDR3 sequence is CASSQQQGGYYGYTF. CDR3 nucleotide sequence: TGCGCCAGCAGCCAACAACAGGGGGGGTACTATGGCTACACCTTC. The chain links TRBV4-1 to TRBJ1-2; 8 positions match TRBD1. CDR1 is MGHRA and CDR2 is YSYEKL in the germline V gene. This CDR3 comprises 15 residues. J was trimmed by 3 bases and V by 2 bases; bases with no gene match: 5.

The chain has TRBV27 and TRBJ2-3; 11 bases agree with TRBD2. J gave up 2 bases and V 0 bases, and 4 bases lay outside the gene matches. The CDR3 has 17 residues. CDR1 MNHEY and CDR2 SMNVEV come from the germline V gene (reference sequence). CDR3 sequence reads: CASSLSLAGDPTDTQYF. The CDR3 bases are TGTGCCAGCAGTTTATCACTAGCGGGGGACCCCACAGATACGCAGTATTTT.

J is TRBJ2-3 and V is TRBV6-6; unclear D gene. There are 12 residues in the CDR3. Germline-derived CDR1 and CDR2 are MNHNY and SVGAGI (reference sequence). The V and J ends lost 10 bases and 0 bases respectively, with 8 bases between them. The CDR3: CATRLSTDTQYF. CDR3 nucleotides: TGTGCCACCAGACTGAGCACAGATACGCAGTATTTT.

V is TRBV6-5 and J is TRBJ2-7, with D unresolved. This CDR3 contains 12 residues. V was clipped by 4 bases and J by 3 bases, with 7 bases between them. Per germline, CDR1 MNHEY and CDR2 SVGAGI. The CDR3 region has the DNA TGTGCCAGCAGTTTTATCGGCTACGAGCAGTACTTC. Protein product: CASSFIGYEQYF.

Comments on this clone: The sample carries other DNA sequences with the same CDR3. The rearrangement joins TRBV9 to TRBJ2-1, with 7 positions matching TRBD2. The germline gives CDR1 SGDLS, CDR2 YYNGEE. This CDR3 is built from 15 residues. With V trimmed by 4 bases and J by 3 bases, 7 bases remained unmatched. CDR3 in DNA: TGTGCCAGCAGCCCCCGGCTAGCGGACTACAATGAGCAGTTCTTC. Its protein product is CASSPRLADYNEQFF.

This clone has just a few counts. V gene TRBV21-1 combines with J gene TRBJ1-1; the DNA was not compared with TRBD1, the D call given in the table. TRBV21-1 is given as a pseudogene. This CDR3 has 13 residues. The CDR3 loop reads CASSKGMTRVAFF. The CDR3 region has the DNA TGTGCCAGCAGCAAAGGGATGACCAGGGTTGCTTTCTTT.

The rearrangement links TRBV5-7 to TRBJ2-7, with D unresolved. TRBV5-7 has ORF status, its function being uncertain. Trimming took 6 bases from V and 6 from J, leaving 13 bases between them. The CDR3 is made up of 12 amino acids. The CDR3: CASTRGSGEQYF. The CDR3 region has the DNA TGTGCCAGCACCAGAGGTTCCGGCGAGCAGTACTTC.

The sample holds a few counts of this clone. This CDR3 is also generated by other DNA sequences in the sample. The J gene is TRBJ1-1, the V gene TRBV18; weak D call: TRBD1 (5 bases). V was cut by 4 bases and J by 1 base, with 7 bases left in between. CDR3 length equals 13 residues. Germline V CDR1 and CDR2: KGHSH, LQKENI. The CDR3 loop reads CASSQGANTEAFF. The CDR3 DNA follows: TGTGCCAGCTCACAAGGGGCGAACACTGAAGCTTTCTTT.

This chain uses TRBV5-8 with TRBJ2-7; TRBD1 matches 7 bases. The CDR3 covers 15 residues. J lost 3 bases, V lost 5 bases, and 11 bases had no gene match. Per germline, CDR1 SGHTS and CDR2 YDEGEE. CDR3 DNA: TGTGCCAGCAGTTCCTCAAGGACAGGATACTACGAGCAGTACTTC. Translated: CASSSSRTGYYEQYF.

V is TRBV28 and J is TRBJ2-3; D is unresolved. Trimming shortened V by 6 bases and J by 4 bases, and 8 bases separated the two germline ends. From germline, CDR1 is MDHEN and CDR2 SYDVKM. CDR3 length: 12 amino acids. CDR3 region: CASRGQPDTQYF. The CDR3 DNA is TGTGCCAGCAGGGGCCAGCCAGATACGCAGTATTTT.

The chain has TRBV6-1 and TRBJ2-5; 11 bases fit TRBD2. CDR1 and CDR2 from the germline V gene are MNHNS and SASEGT. The ends lost 6 bases at V and 4 bases at J; junction bases unmatched: 7. This CDR3 comprises 15 residues. CDR3 nucleotides: TGTGCCAGCAGCGATACTAGCGGGAGACGAGAGACCCAGTACTTC. Amino acid sequence: CASSDTSGRRETQYF.

V and J are TRBV11-2 and TRBJ2-7, with D unresolved. From germline, CDR1 is SGHAT and CDR2 FQNNGV. Trimming shortened V by 6 bases and J by 0 bases, and 15 bases separated the two germline ends. The CDR3 is 15 residues long. CDR3 sequence (DNA): TGTGCCAGCAGACTACAGAGATCGAGCTCCTACGAGCAGTACTTC. Protein sequence: CASRLQRSSSYEQYF.

The V and J genes are TRBV30 and TRBJ1-5; 9 nucleotides match TRBD1. Trimming cost V 0 bases and J 2 bases; bases outside gene matches: 17. CDR3 length equals 20 residues. Germline assignment: CDR1 GTSNPN and CDR2 SVGIG (reference sequence). CDR3 region: CAWSVRPGTGRGKGNQPQHF. The CDR3 DNA reads as TGTGCCTGGAGTGTACGACCCGGGACAGGGAGAGGTAAAGGCAATCAGCCCCAGCATTTT.

The chain is built from TRBV18 and TRBJ2-1; no definite D call. There are 14 residues in the CDR3. Germline V gene lookup returns CDR1 KGHSH and CDR2 LQKENI. The V end lost 2 bases, the J end lost 5 bases, and 10 bases lay between the germline ends. CDR3 loop: CASSPSYSHNEQFF. DNA for the CDR3: TGTGCCAGCTCACCATCTTACTCACACAATGAGCAGTTCTTC.